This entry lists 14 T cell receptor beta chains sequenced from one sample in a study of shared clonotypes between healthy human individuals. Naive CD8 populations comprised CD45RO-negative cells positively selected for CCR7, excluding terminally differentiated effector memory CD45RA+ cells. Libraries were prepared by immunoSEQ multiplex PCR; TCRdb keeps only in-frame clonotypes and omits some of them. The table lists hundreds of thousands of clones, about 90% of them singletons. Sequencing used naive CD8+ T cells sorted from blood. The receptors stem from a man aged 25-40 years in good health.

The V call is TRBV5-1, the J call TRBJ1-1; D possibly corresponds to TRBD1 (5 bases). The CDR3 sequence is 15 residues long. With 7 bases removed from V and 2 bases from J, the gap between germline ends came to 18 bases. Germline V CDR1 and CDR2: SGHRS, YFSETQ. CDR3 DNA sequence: TGCGCCAGCTCGTTTATTGGACACCTAAACACTGAAGCTTTCTTT. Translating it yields CASSFIGHLNTEAFF.

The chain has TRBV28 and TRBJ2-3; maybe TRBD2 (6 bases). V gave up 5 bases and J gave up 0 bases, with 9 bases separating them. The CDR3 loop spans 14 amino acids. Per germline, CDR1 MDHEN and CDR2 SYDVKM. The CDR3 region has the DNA TGTGCCAGCAGTCCCCGGGAGAGCACAGATACGCAGTATTTT. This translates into CASSPRESTDTQYF. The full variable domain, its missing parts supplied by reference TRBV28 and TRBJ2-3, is DVKVTQSSRYLVKRTGEKVFLECVQDMDHENMFWYRQDPGLGLRLIYFSYDVKMKEKGDIPEGYSVSREKKERFSLILESASTNQTSMYLCASSPRESTDTQYFGPGTRLTVL.

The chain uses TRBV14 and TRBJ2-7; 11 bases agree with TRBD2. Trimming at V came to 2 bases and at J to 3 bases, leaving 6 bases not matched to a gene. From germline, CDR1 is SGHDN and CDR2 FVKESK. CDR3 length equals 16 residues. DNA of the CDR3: TGTGCCAGCAGCCAAAACTTGGGACTAGCGGTCTACGAGCAGTACTTC. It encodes CASSQNLGLAVYEQYF.

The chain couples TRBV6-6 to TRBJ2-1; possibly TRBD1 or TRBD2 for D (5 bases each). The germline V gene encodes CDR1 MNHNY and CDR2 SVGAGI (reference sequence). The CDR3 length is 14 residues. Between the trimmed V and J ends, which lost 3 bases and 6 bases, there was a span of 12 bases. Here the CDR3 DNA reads TGTGCCAGCAGTTATGGGGGAATCTTCAATGAGCAGTTCTTC. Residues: CASSYGGIFNEQFF.

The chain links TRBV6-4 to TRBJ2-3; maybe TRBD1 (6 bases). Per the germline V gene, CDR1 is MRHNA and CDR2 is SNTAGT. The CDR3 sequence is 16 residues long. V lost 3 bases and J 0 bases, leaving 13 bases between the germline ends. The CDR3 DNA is TGTGCCAGCAGTGAGTCCCGAGGGACAAGCACAGATACGCAGTATTTT. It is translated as CASSESRGTSTDTQYF.

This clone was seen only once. The CDR3 spells CASSLVGQFRPMNTEAFF. DNA for the CDR3: TGTGCCAGCAGCTTAGTGGGGCAGTTTAGGCCAATGAACACTGAAGCTTTCTTT. The genes are TRBV7-8 and TRBJ1-1, with TRBD1 as a possible D gene (5 bases). The germline V and J ends were trimmed by 1 base and 0 bases, with 18 bases remaining between them. This CDR3 has 18 amino acids. Germline V gives CDR1 SGHVS, CDR2 FQNEAQ.

CDR3 sequence reads: CASSKEGRGRFDYGYTF. CDR3 coding DNA: TGTGCCAGCAGCAAAGAGGGCAGGGGGCGTTTCGACTATGGCTACACCTTC. The chain links TRBV21-1 to TRBJ1-2; the table's D call TRBD1 went unverified against the DNA. TRBV21-1 is noted as a pseudogene. This CDR3 has 17 amino acids.

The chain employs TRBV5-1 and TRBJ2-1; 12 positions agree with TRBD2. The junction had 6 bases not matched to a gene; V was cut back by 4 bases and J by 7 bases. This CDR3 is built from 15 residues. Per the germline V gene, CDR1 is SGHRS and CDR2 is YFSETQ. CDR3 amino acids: CASSQTSGSHNEQFF. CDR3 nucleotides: TGCGCCAGCAGCCAGACTAGCGGGAGTCATAATGAGCAGTTCTTC.

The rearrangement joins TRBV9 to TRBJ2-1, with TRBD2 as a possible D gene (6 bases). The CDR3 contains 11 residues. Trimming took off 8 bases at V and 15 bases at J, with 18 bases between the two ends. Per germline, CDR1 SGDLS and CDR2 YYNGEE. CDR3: CASPYLEGMFF. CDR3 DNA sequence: TGTGCCAGTCCTTACCTGGAGGGGATGTTCTTC.

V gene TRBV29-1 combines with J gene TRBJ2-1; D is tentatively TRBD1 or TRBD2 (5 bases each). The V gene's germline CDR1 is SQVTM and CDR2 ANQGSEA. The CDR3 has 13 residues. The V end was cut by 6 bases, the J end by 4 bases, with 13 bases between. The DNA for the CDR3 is TGCAGCGTGGTCGATTGGGGGTACAATGAGCAGTTCTTC. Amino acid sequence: CSVVDWGYNEQFF.

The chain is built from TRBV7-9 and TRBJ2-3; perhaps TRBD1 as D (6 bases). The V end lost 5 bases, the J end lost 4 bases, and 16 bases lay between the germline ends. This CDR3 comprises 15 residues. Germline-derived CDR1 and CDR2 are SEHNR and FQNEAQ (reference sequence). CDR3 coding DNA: TGTGCCAGCAGCCCACGGGACACCGAGCCAGATACGCAGTATTTT. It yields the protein CASSPRDTEPDTQYF.

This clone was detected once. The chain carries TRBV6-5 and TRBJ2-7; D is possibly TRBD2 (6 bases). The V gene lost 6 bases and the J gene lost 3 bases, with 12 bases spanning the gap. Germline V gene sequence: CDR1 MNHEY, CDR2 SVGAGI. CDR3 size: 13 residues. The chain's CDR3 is CASRLGTLYEQYF. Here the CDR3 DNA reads TGTGCCAGCAGACTCGGGACTCTCTACGAGCAGTACTTC.

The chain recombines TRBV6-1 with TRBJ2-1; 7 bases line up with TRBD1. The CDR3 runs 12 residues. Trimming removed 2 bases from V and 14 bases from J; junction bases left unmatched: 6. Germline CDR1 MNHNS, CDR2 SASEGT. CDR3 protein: CASSEWTGMEFF. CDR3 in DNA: TGTGCCAGCAGTGAATGGACAGGTATGGAGTTCTTC.

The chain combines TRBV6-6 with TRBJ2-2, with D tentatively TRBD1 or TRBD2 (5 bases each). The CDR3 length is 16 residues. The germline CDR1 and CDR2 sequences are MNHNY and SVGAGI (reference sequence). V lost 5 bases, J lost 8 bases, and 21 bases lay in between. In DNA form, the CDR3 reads TGTGCCAGCAGTCTTACACGGGACCCACCTTGGGGGGAGCTGTTTTTT. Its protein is CASSLTRDPPWGELFF.